The rows below give T cell receptor beta chains drawn from one sample of a study of blood T cell repertoires in COVID-19. The protocol was immunoSEQ multiplex PCR, while the TCRdb copy is restricted to in-frame clones and leaves out a portion. The data show 450,000 to 500,000 clones, with 87% seen just once and 0.7% held by the top ten. Sequencing was carried out using PBMCs or T cells enriched from blood (not recorded which). Receptors were obtained from a woman under 30 who had recovered from COVID-19. Both conserved end residues are part of each CDR3. D genes are given only for firm matches. Clone size, where shown, is once, few, many, or a class for clones that have expanded.

clone_size,v_call,d_call,j_call,cdr3_length,cdr3_aa,cdr3_nt
NA,TRBV6-5,NA,TRBJ1-3,15,CASRRARDGGNTIYF,TGTGCCAGCAGGAGAGCGCGAGACGGAGGAAACACCATATATTTT
NA,TRBV6-1,TRBD1,TRBJ1-1,19,CASSDAIPGQGKRNTEAFF,TGTGCCAGCAGTGACGCGATACCGGGACAGGGGAAACGGAACACTGAAGCTTTCTTT
NA,TRBV7-8,NA,TRBJ1-2,13,CASSLRGFDGYTF,TGTGCCAGCAGCCTTCGAGGTTTCGATGGCTACACCTTC
NA,TRBV6-2/TRBV6-3,NA,TRBJ1-4,13,CASSLTGNEKLFF,TGTGCCAGCAGCCTCACGGGGAATGAAAAACTGTTTTTT
NA,TRBV12-2,NA,TRBJ2-1,14,CASPNALNYNEQFF,TGTGCAAGTCCCAACGCCCTAAACTACAATGAGCAGTTCTTC
NA,TRBV11-2,TRBD1,TRBJ2-1,17,CASTKGFGDRYINEQFF,TGTGCCAGCACGAAGGGGTTCGGGGACAGGTACATTAATGAGCAGTTCTTC
NA,TRBV11-2,NA,TRBJ2-4,15,CASSTLGQNKNIQYF,TGTGCCAGCAGCACCCTCGGACAAAACAAAAACATTCAGTACTTC
NA,TRBV5-1,TRBD1,TRBJ2-6,17,CASSALGQGYGANVLTF,TGCGCCAGCAGCGCCCTCGGACAGGGGTACGGGGCCAACGTCCTGACTTTC
NA,TRBV5-1,TRBD2,TRBJ2-5,15,CASSAGLAGQETQYF,TGCGCCAGCAGCGCGGGACTAGCGGGACAAGAGACCCAGTACTTC
NA,TRBV9,TRBD1,TRBJ1-2,12,CASSRGGAGYTF,TGTGCCAGCAGTCGAGGGGGCGCTGGCTACACCTTC
once,TRBV30,NA,TRBJ1-1,13,CAWSVLRNTEAFF,TGTGCCTGGAGTGTACTACGGAACACTGAAGCTTTCTTT
NA,TRBV18,NA,TRBJ1-2,14,CASSPQGKDYGYTF,TGTGCCAGCTCACCACAGGGGAAAGACTATGGCTACACCTTC
NA,TRBV19,NA,TRBJ1-1,13,CASSSSGSTEAFF,TGTGCCAGTAGTTCCTCAGGGTCCACTGAAGCTTTCTTT
NA,TRBV3-1/TRBV3-2,NA,TRBJ1-2,15,CASSQDSRVGYGYTF,TGTGCCAGCAGCCAAGACTCGAGGGTAGGATATGGCTACACCTTC
NA,TRBV3-1/TRBV3-2,TRBD1,TRBJ1-1,14,CASSRGQVNTEAFF,TGTGCCAGCAGCCGCGGACAGGTGAACACTGAAGCTTTCTTT
NA,TRBV6-5,NA,TRBJ1-1,13,CASTRTRITEAFF,TGTGCCAGCACCCGGACACGGATCACTGAAGCTTTCTTT
NA,TRBV19,NA,TRBJ1-2,13,CASTPTGDYGYTF,TGTGCCAGTACCCCGACAGGAGACTATGGCTACACCTTC
NA,TRBV25-1,NA,TRBJ2-5,14,CASSVPGAQETQYF,TGTGCCAGCAGTGTACCGGGAGCTCAAGAGACCCAGTACTTC
NA,TRBV11-3,NA,TRBJ2-2,16,CASSPEGGSNTGELFF,TGTGCCAGCAGCCCCGAGGGAGGCTCGAACACCGGGGAGCTGTTTTTT
NA,TRBV5-1,NA,TRBJ2-2,15,CASSGQISNTGELFF,TGCGCCAGCAGCGGACAGATCTCGAACACCGGGGAGCTGTTTTTT
NA,TRBV19,NA,TRBJ1-5,12,CASHSGWQPQHF,TGTGCCAGCCATTCCGGGTGGCAGCCCCAGCATTTT